What follows describes a single TCR beta chain. Its antigen is unknown. CDR1 SGHTA and CDR2 FQGNSA come from the germline V gene. The V gene end was trimmed by 1 base and the J gene end by 5 bases; junction bases not matched to a gene: 3. This CDR3 has 14 amino acids. This sample was included in a study of T cell responses to AZD1222 COVID-19 vaccine. Study overall: Researchers grouped second doses given at about 4 or about 12 weeks into one pool.

The repertoire was sequenced with immunoSEQ multiplex PCR; TCRdb's copy has only in-frame clones and lacks some. This table holds 180,000 or so clones, 70% to 90% found once. Overall study results and limits: Clonal diversity was possibly underestimated; the donors were predominantly white British and more often female. At baseline, just five to seven AZD1222 recipients tested seropositive. The study found vaccine-associated CD4 TCRs spanning spike, dominant at 160-218 and 743-854.

The V and J genes are TRBV7-2 and TRBJ1-2; 8 bases line up with TRBD1. Source: peripheral blood, taken on day 0 of AZD1222 vaccination. The receptor was derived from an adult in good health. CDR3 protein: CASSLETGDYGYTF. CDR3 nucleotides: TGTGCCAGCAGCTTAGAGACAGGGGATTATGGCTACACCTTC.